This TCR beta chain was obtained from a study of blood T cell repertoires in COVID-19. The CDR3 covers 15 residues. Trimming took 6 bases from V and 2 from J, leaving 11 bases between them. The cohort comprised adults aged 18 to 89 years residing in under 25 US areas. Cohorts were determined from participant-reported clinical history. Clones were read by immunoSEQ multiplex PCR, and TCRdb kept only the in-frame ones, dropping some. The sample lists approximately 150,000 clones; 65% to 85% were seen once. The receptor's source is a man aged 35-49 years who had recovered from COVID-19. This chain joins TRBV23-1 and TRBJ2-6; D is unclear. TRBV23-1 is identified as an open reading frame with a role that is uncertain. Material for sequencing was PBMCs or T cells enriched from blood (not recorded which). CDR3 amino acids: CASSPNSAGANVLTF. In DNA, the CDR3 is TGCGCCAGCAGCCCCAACAGTGCTGGGGCCAACGTCCTGACTTTC.